Shown below are 25 T cell receptor beta chains from a single sample sequenced in a study of blood T cells in healthy people across ages. Sample-barcoded 5' priming and a J-beta primer mix drove a second PCR of roughly 7 to 11 cycles. TCRdb ran MiXCR on the 5' RACE reads and lists one entry per CDR3 protein. The sample records fewer than 2,000,000 distinct CDR3 sequences, around 36% being singletons. The sequenced sample was blood. The receptors were sampled from a woman between 25 and 40 years old in good health.

This clonotype showed up many times. The V gene is TRBV12-3 or TRBV12-4, the J gene TRBJ1-1; the D gene is possibly TRBD1 (6 bases). Trimming removed 7 bases from V and 2 bases from J, with 14 bases in between. This CDR3 spans 14 amino acids. The CDR3 DNA reads as TGTGCCAGCACTACGTCAGGGGCCAACACTGAAGCTTTCTTT. It encodes CASTTSGANTEAFF.

This clonotype was recorded many times. This chain uses TRBV20-1 with TRBJ1-5; 8 nucleotides match TRBD1. This CDR3 is built from 17 residues. V trimming: 0 bases; J trimming: 7 bases; junction bases outside the gene matches: 14. CDR1 is DFQATT and CDR2 is SNEGSKA in the germline V gene (reference sequence). DNA of the CDR3: TGCAGTGCTAGAGATAGCCGACAGGGGATCTGGGGGCAGCCCCAGCATTTT. It translates to CSARDSRQGIWGQPQHF.

V and J are TRBV2 and TRBJ2-5; 11 bases match TRBD2. This CDR3 has 12 residues. J lost 12 bases, V lost 7 bases, and 7 bases had no gene match. Germline CDR1 and CDR2: SNHLY and FYNNEI. CDR3 sequence: CASTGTSGGKYF. CDR3 nucleotide sequence: TGTGCCAGCACCGGGACTAGCGGTGGCAAGTACTTC. The whole variable domain, remainder taken from reference TRBV2 and TRBJ2-5, is EPEVTQTPSHQVTQMGQEVILRCVPISNHLYFYWYRQILGQKVEFLVSFYNNEISEKSEIFDDQFSVERPDGSNFTLKIRSTKLEDSAMYFCASTGTSGGKYFGPGTRLLVL.

This clonotype occurred a few times. The V gene is TRBV20-1, the J gene TRBJ1-5; D gene unclear. Germline V gene data show CDR1 as DFQATT and CDR2 as SNEGSKA (reference sequence). CDR3 size: 13 residues. V lost 5 bases to trimming and J lost 7 bases, with 15 bases between them. This CDR3 is CSAYSRTGQPQHF. CDR3 DNA: TGCAGTGCTTACTCCCGAACGGGACAGCCCCAGCATTTT.

V gene TRBV6-5 combines with J gene TRBJ1-2; 9 bases are shared with TRBD1. Germline-derived CDR1 and CDR2 are MNHEY and SVGAGI. Trimming at V came to 4 bases and at J to 4 bases, leaving 7 bases not matched to a gene. This CDR3 has 15 amino acids. DNA of the CDR3: TGTGCCAGCAGTTGGACAGGGGAACCGGTCTATGGCTACACCTTC. Protein sequence: CASSWTGEPVYGYTF.

This clonotype was detected a few times. This chain links TRBV5-1 with TRBJ2-7; D is perhaps TRBD1 (6 bases). CDR1 SGHRS and CDR2 YFSETQ come from the germline V gene. This CDR3 region has 16 residues. V lost 0 bases and J lost 3, with 16 bases in between. DNA for the CDR3: TGCGCCAGCAGCTTGGAGGGGGAAGGACGATACTACGAGCAGTACTTC. Its translation: CASSLEGEGRYYEQYF. The full variable domain, completed using reference TRBV5-1 and TRBJ2-7, is KAGVTQTPRYLIKTRGQQVTLSCSPISGHRSVSWYQQTPGQGLQFLFEYFSETQRNKGNFPGRFSGRQFSNSRSEMNVSTLELGDSALYLCASSLEGEGRYYEQYFGPGTRLTVT.

This clonotype occurred a few times. Written as DNA, the CDR3 is TGTGCCAGCAGTTTAGGATCGATCCTCTCCTACAATGAGCAGTTCTTC. Translation gives CASSLGSILSYNEQFF. The chain combines TRBV12-3 or TRBV12-4 with TRBJ2-1; D remains unclear. CDR3 length: 16 residues. V gave up 1 base and J gave up 0 bases, with 10 bases separating them.

The chain has TRBV10-3 and TRBJ2-1; perhaps TRBD1 as D (5 bases). Germline loops: CDR1 ENHRY, CDR2 SYGVKD. Trimming pared 4 bases from V and 9 bases from J, leaving 7 bases between. The CDR3 runs 11 residues. CDR3 residues: CAISADSEQFF. CDR3 in DNA: TGTGCCATCAGTGCTGACAGTGAGCAGTTCTTC.

This chain uses TRBV20-1 with TRBJ2-7; D unresolved. Germline V gene lookup returns CDR1 DFQATT and CDR2 SNEGSKA (reference sequence). This CDR3 has 15 residues. The V end lost 1 base, the J end lost 3 bases, and 16 bases lay between the germline ends. CDR3 in amino acids: CSARASPRSSYEQYF. The CDR3 nucleotides read TGCAGTGCTAGAGCCTCCCCCAGATCCAGCTACGAGCAGTACTTC.

This chain connects TRBV28 to TRBJ2-7; 12 bases line up with TRBD2. Germline V lookup: CDR1 MDHEN, CDR2 SYDVKM. Unmatched junction bases numbered 4, after V lost 5 bases and J lost 2 bases. CDR3 length: 15 residues. Written as DNA, the CDR3 is TGTGCCAGCAGTAAATGGACTAGCGGGACCTACGAGCAGTACTTC. Protein product: CASSKWTSGTYEQYF.

V and J are TRBV10-3 and TRBJ1-2; TRBD1 might be the D (5 bases). Germline V gene sequence: CDR1 ENHRY, CDR2 SYGVKD. The V end lost 11 bases, the J end lost 3 bases, and 13 bases lay between the germline ends. This CDR3 has 12 residues. The CDR3 reads CAVPGKYYGYTF. In DNA, the CDR3 is TGTGCCGTGCCAGGGAAATACTATGGCTACACCTTC.

The table lists this clonotype with many counts. The chain is built from TRBV12-3 or TRBV12-4 and TRBJ2-5; 12 nucleotides align to TRBD2. Trimming removed 6 bases from V and 4 bases from J; junction bases left unmatched: 6. The CDR3 consists of 15 residues. CDR3 loop: CASRGTSGLRETQYF. The CDR3 region has the DNA TGTGCCAGCAGAGGGACTAGCGGGTTGAGAGAGACCCAGTACTTC.

The chain is built from TRBV10-3 and TRBJ2-7, with 10 bases aligning to TRBD1. J gave up 0 bases and V 10 bases, and 9 bases lay outside the gene matches. This CDR3 contains 15 residues. CDR1 and CDR2 (germline): ENHRY, SYGVKD. The DNA for the CDR3 is TGTGCCACCAGGAACGGACAGGGGGGCTCCTACGAGCAGTACTTC. Translation: CATRNGQGGSYEQYF.

This clonotype has a handful of counts. The chain has TRBV30 and TRBJ2-3; TRBD1 aligns across 10 bases. Germline V CDR1 and CDR2: GTSNPN, SVGIG (reference sequence). The CDR3 is made up of 16 amino acids. V lost 3 bases and J lost 0; bases outside the gene matches: 6. The CDR3 loop reads CAWSSGTGASTDTQYF. CDR3 nucleotide sequence: TGTGCCTGGAGCTCCGGGACAGGGGCTAGCACAGATACGCAGTATTTT.

This clonotype was found a few times. The chain carries TRBV7-9 and TRBJ1-6; 9 bases align to TRBD1. V shed 5 bases and J 6 bases; nucleotides not matched to a gene: 8. The CDR3 has 16 residues. Germline-derived CDR1 and CDR2 are SEHNR and FQNEAQ (reference sequence). CDR3 sequence reads: CASSRDRENSNSPLHF. Written as DNA, the CDR3 is TGTGCCAGCAGCCGGGACAGGGAGAATTCTAATTCACCCCTCCACTTT.

This clonotype was detected only a few times. J is TRBJ2-2 and V is TRBV7-6; D remains ambiguous. The CDR3 contains 15 residues. Germline CDR1 and CDR2: SGHVS and FNYEAQ. V was pared by 1 base and J by 4 bases, with 10 bases between. The CDR3 coding sequence is TGTGCCAGCAGCTTAGAGGCAGAAATCACCGGGGAGCTGTTTTTT. Translating gives CASSLEAEITGELFF.

The V and J genes are TRBV20-1 and TRBJ1-2; maybe TRBD1 (6 bases). The CDR3 has 15 amino acids. Per the germline V gene, CDR1 is DFQATT and CDR2 is SNEGSKA (reference sequence). V gave up 0 bases and J gave up 7 bases, with 18 bases separating them. CDR3 sequence reads: CSARDPRGPRPGYTF. CDR3 DNA: TGCAGTGCTAGAGATCCCAGGGGTCCCAGGCCTGGCTACACCTTC.

The table lists this clonotype with a count of one. J is TRBJ2-7 and V is TRBV7-9, with D tentatively TRBD2 (6 bases). V was clipped by 1 base and J by 3 bases, with 19 bases between them. The CDR3 length is 17 residues. Germline CDR1 SEHNR, CDR2 FQNEAQ (reference sequence). CDR3 in DNA: TGTGCCAGCAGCTTAGAGAAGGCAGGGAGGTTCGGCTACGAGCAGTACTTC. It codes for CASSLEKAGRFGYEQYF.

The chain recombines TRBV7-2 with TRBJ2-1; D is possibly TRBD2 (5 bases). Deletions cut 5 bases from V and 8 bases from J, with 16 bases between. CDR1 and CDR2 (germline): SGHTA, FQGNSA. This CDR3 has 14 amino acids. The CDR3 reads CASSPSSWIHEQFF. DNA for the CDR3: TGTGCCAGCAGCCCATCTAGCTGGATACATGAGCAGTTCTTC.

This clonotype has just a few counts. V gene TRBV7-9 combines with J gene TRBJ2-7, with 8 bases lining up with TRBD2. Germline V gene lookup returns CDR1 SEHNR and CDR2 FQNEAQ (reference sequence). CDR3 size: 15 residues. J gave up 1 base and V 3 bases, and 5 bases lay outside the gene matches. CDR3: CASSLGLEASYEQYF. In nucleotides, the CDR3 is TGTGCCAGCAGCTTGGGACTAGAAGCATCCTACGAGCAGTACTTC.

The J gene is TRBJ1-1, the V gene TRBV15; D unresolved. V shed 1 base and J shed 3 bases, with 9 bases lying between them. From germline, CDR1 is LNHNV and CDR2 YYDKDF (reference sequence). This CDR3 is built from 14 residues. CDR3 protein: CATSRGGSDTEAFF. The CDR3 coding sequence is TGTGCCACCAGCAGAGGAGGGTCTGACACTGAAGCTTTCTTT.

In its sample, this clonotype was seen a few times. The CDR3 coding sequence is TGCGCCAGCAGCTTGGAACAGGGAAGTGGCTACACCTTC. Translating it yields CASSLEQGSGYTF. This rearrangement joins TRBV5-1 to TRBJ1-2; D perhaps matches TRBD1 (6 bases). Trimming pared 0 bases from V and 7 bases from J, leaving 10 bases between. Germline-derived CDR1 and CDR2 are SGHRS and YFSETQ. The CDR3 spans 13 residues. Based on the CDR3 plus reference TRBV5-1 and TRBJ1-2, the full variable domain is KAGVTQTPRYLIKTRGQQVTLSCSPISGHRSVSWYQQTPGQGLQFLFEYFSETQRNKGNFPGRFSGRQFSNSRSEMNVSTLELGDSALYLCASSLEQGSGYTFGSGTRLTVV.

This clonotype has more than one count but fewer than ten. The chain links TRBV7-9 to TRBJ2-7; TRBD1 matches at 8 bases. J was trimmed by 0 bases and V by 8 bases; bases with no gene match: 6. From germline, CDR1 is SEHNR and CDR2 FQNEAQ (reference sequence). This CDR3 comprises 14 residues. As DNA, the CDR3 is TGTGCCAGCGACCAGGGGGCCGACTCCTACGAGCAGTACTTC. Translating it yields CASDQGADSYEQYF.

Details on this clonotype: A read error may produce the germline difference seen at one junction end. The chain recombines TRBV12-3 or TRBV12-4 with TRBJ2-3, with D unclear. CDR3 length: 14 amino acids. This CDR3 reads CASSLRVTADAQYF. CDR3 DNA: TGTGCCAGCAGTTTAAGGGTCACGGCAGATGCGCAGTATTTC.

J is TRBJ2-7 and V is TRBV28, with a tentative D call TRBD2 (6 bases). Germline V gene lookup returns CDR1 MDHEN and CDR2 SYDVKM. V lost 1 base, J lost 3 bases, and 13 bases lay in between. This CDR3 has 15 residues. In DNA, the CDR3 is TGTGCCAGCAGTTTATCTGGGAGGCTTGGCTACGAGCAGTACTTC. This sequence encodes CASSLSGRLGYEQYF.